The 28 T cell receptor beta chains listed next were all sequenced from one sample in a study of healthy donors' naive CD4 and CD8 T cells. Starting from around 500 ng of total RNA, TCR libraries were made with linear amplification. TCRdb fed the reads into MiXCR, producing one record per CDR3 protein. The sample has about 180,000 distinct CDR3 sequences, 74% seen once. Sequencing used naive CD4+ and CD8+ T cells sorted from blood, pooled from several donors. The receptors originated from a pool of human donors in good health; the sample pools cells from several healthy donors.

The chain carries TRBV20-1 and TRBJ2-5; D may be TRBD1 (7 bases). The ends were cut back, 2 bases at V and 5 bases at J, with 24 bases in the middle. The CDR3 runs 17 residues. Looked up from germline, CDR1 is DFQATT and CDR2 is SNEGSKA (reference sequence). CDR3 region: CSARYRDSKVGGETQYF. The CDR3 DNA sequence: TGCAGTGCTAGATATCGGGACAGCAAGGTGGGGGGTGAGACCCAGTACTTC.

The V and J genes are TRBV27 and TRBJ2-7, with TRBD2 matching 7 bases. After removal of 4 bases from V and 3 bases from J, the junction contained 9 bases not matched to a gene. The germline CDR1 and CDR2 sequences are MNHEY and SMNVEV (reference sequence). The CDR3 totals 15 residues. CDR3: CASSSHAGVVYEQYF. CDR3 nucleotide sequence: TGTGCCAGCAGTTCCCACGCGGGAGTCGTCTACGAGCAGTACTTC.

V gene TRBV29-1 combines with J gene TRBJ2-7, with D uncertain. V was trimmed by 4 bases and J by 2 bases, leaving 9 bases between them. CDR1 and CDR2 (germline): SQVTM, ANQGSEA. The CDR3 length is 12 residues. DNA for the CDR3: TGCAGCGTTGGGTCGCCTACCTACGAGCAGTACTTC. It encodes CSVGSPTYEQYF.

This chain links TRBV27 with TRBJ2-4, with D maybe TRBD1 (6 bases). Germline values: CDR1 MNHEY, CDR2 SMNVEV (reference sequence). V was trimmed by 2 bases and J by 8 bases, leaving 25 bases between them. The CDR3 sequence is 18 residues long. Here the CDR3 DNA reads TGTGCCAGCAGTTTAATATCGGGACATCTAGGGACATCACACATTCAGTACTTC. Amino acids: CASSLISGHLGTSHIQYF.

The chain links TRBV4-3 to TRBJ2-1, with 14 nucleotides matching TRBD2. Germline V gene data show CDR1 as LGHNA and CDR2 as YSLEER. V was clipped by 1 base and J by 8 bases; unmatched bases: 4. This CDR3 region has 16 residues. In nucleotides, the CDR3 is TGCGCCAGCAGCCAAGGGGGGACTAGCGGGAGAGATGAGCAGTTCTTC. This codes for CASSQGGTSGRDEQFF.

This chain uses TRBV30 with TRBJ1-2, with D uncertain. CDR1 GTSNPN and CDR2 SVGIG come from the germline V gene (reference sequence). V was shortened by 0 bases and J by 11 bases, with 10 bases between the two germline ends. This CDR3 has 11 residues. The CDR3 DNA reads TGTGCCTGGAGTGTACTTTCCTCTTACACCTTC. Protein sequence: CAWSVLSSYTF.

CDR3 loop: CAWSVWDFNEKLFF. The CDR3 bases are TGTGCCTGGAGTGTATGGGACTTTAATGAAAAACTGTTTTTT. The J gene is TRBJ1-4, the V gene TRBV30; a possible D gene is TRBD1 (5 bases). V was clipped by 0 bases and J by 4 bases, with 9 bases between them. Germline V lookup: CDR1 GTSNPN, CDR2 SVGIG (reference sequence). The CDR3 is 14 residues long.

The chain employs TRBV27 and TRBJ2-5, with 9 bases matching TRBD1. V lost 6 bases to trimming and J lost 4 bases; unmatched junction nucleotides: 9. Germline-derived CDR1 and CDR2 are MNHEY and SMNVEV (reference sequence). The CDR3 is made up of 15 amino acids. CDR3 region: CASSPGTGIRETQYF. CDR3 coding DNA: TGTGCCAGCAGCCCCGGGACAGGGATACGAGAGACCCAGTACTTC.

The V and J genes are TRBV6-5 and TRBJ2-3; 8 nucleotides line up with TRBD2. Looked up from germline, CDR1 is MNHEY and CDR2 is SVGAGI. The CDR3 sequence is 15 residues long. With 5 bases clipped from V and 2 bases from J, the junction kept 6 bases outside the gene matches. The chain's CDR3 is CASSEERGPTDTQYF. The CDR3 DNA sequence: TGTGCCAGCAGTGAAGAGCGGGGGCCCACAGATACGCAGTATTTT.

The chain recombines TRBV30 with TRBJ2-1, with a weak D call TRBD2 (6 bases). The CDR3 runs 13 residues. Trimming cost V 5 bases and J 4 bases, with 12 bases left between them. CDR1 is GTSNPN and CDR2 is SVGIG in the germline V gene (reference sequence). CDR3 sequence reads: CAWEPSGYNEQFF. The CDR3 DNA sequence: TGTGCCTGGGAACCCAGCGGGTACAATGAGCAGTTCTTC.

This sequence joins TRBV6-5 and TRBJ2-7; D is ambiguous. CDR1 is MNHEY, CDR2 SVGAGI, per germline. The CDR3 runs to 13 residues. The V gene lost 0 bases and the J gene lost 3 bases, with 6 bases spanning the gap. CDR3 sequence (DNA): TGTGCCAGCAGTTACTCGTACAGCTACGAGCAGTACTTC. As protein: CASSYSYSYEQYF.

A single count supports this clonotype. The V and J genes are TRBV30 and TRBJ2-1; unclear D gene. V shed 3 bases and J shed 4 bases, with 10 bases lying between them. This CDR3 is built from 13 residues. CDR1 and CDR2 from the germline V gene are GTSNPN and SVGIG (reference sequence). The CDR3 DNA reads TGTGCCTGGAGCGGGTTAGTATACAATGAGCAGTTCTTC. Its translation: CAWSGLVYNEQFF.

This rearrangement joins TRBV7-8 to TRBJ2-3; D may be TRBD1 or TRBD2 (5 bases each). This CDR3 has 17 residues. With 3 bases removed from V and 1 base from J, the gap between germline ends came to 17 bases. Germline CDR1 and CDR2: SGHVS and FQNEAQ. The CDR3 DNA reads TGTGCCAGCAGCTTCGGACCGGGGCCTCCGGGCACAGATACGCAGTATTTT. Protein: CASSFGPGPPGTDTQYF.

The V call is TRBV24-1, the J call TRBJ1-1, with D possibly matching TRBD1 (5 bases). CDR1 and CDR2 (germline): KGHDR, SFDVKD. V shed 2 bases and J shed 3 bases, with 12 bases lying between them. The CDR3 is 15 residues long. The CDR3 DNA reads TGTGCCACCAGTGATTCAGGGACGGGGTACACTGAAGCTTTCTTT. This translates into CATSDSGTGYTEAFF.

Concerning this clonotype itself: One end of the junction is discordant with germline, which a read error may explain. The rearrangement uses TRBV5-4 and TRBJ2-1; D is undetermined. Germline-derived CDR1 and CDR2 are SGHNT and YYREEE (reference sequence). The CDR3 is 14 amino acids. CDR3 in DNA: TGTGCCAGCAGCTTGGAACAGATCTACAATGAGCGGTTCTTC. Protein sequence: CASSLEQIYNERFF.

The chain is built from TRBV30 and TRBJ2-7, with D uncertain. The ends were cut back, 7 bases at V and 9 bases at J, with 13 bases in the middle. This CDR3 comprises 10 residues. Germline lookup yields CDR1 GTSNPN and CDR2 SVGIG (reference sequence). The CDR3 protein is CAFQGNVQYF. As DNA, the CDR3 is TGTGCCTTTCAAGGGAATGTGCAGTACTTC.

The rearrangement uses TRBV19 and TRBJ1-5; 9 bases are a match to TRBD1. CDR1 LNHDA and CDR2 SQIVND come from the germline V gene (reference sequence). The J segment lost 2 bases and the V segment lost 7 bases, leaving 18 bases of the junction unmatched. The length of the CDR3 is 19 residues. The CDR3 region is CASTLRDRASKFGNQPQHF. The CDR3, as DNA: TGTGCCAGTACCCTCCGGGACAGGGCATCTAAATTTGGCAATCAGCCCCAGCATTTT.

V usage is TRBV19 and J usage is TRBJ1-5; 8 bases are shared with TRBD1. V lost 3 bases to trimming and J lost 9 bases; unmatched junction nucleotides: 10. Germline-derived CDR1 and CDR2 are LNHDA and SQIVND (reference sequence). The CDR3 is 15 residues long. As DNA, the CDR3 is TGTGCCAGTAGTATGGGGACAGGCGGGACCGGGCCCCAGCATTTT. It specifies CASSMGTGGTGPQHF.

This chain connects TRBV2 to TRBJ1-2; 7 positions agree with TRBD1. The germline gives CDR1 SNHLY, CDR2 FYNNEI. The ends lost 4 bases at V and 6 bases at J; junction bases unmatched: 2. The CDR3 is 12 amino acids. The CDR3 DNA sequence: TGTGCCAGCAGTGGGGACAGAAATGGCTACACCTTC. This sequence encodes CASSGDRNGYTF. Full variable domain (rest looked up from reference TRBV2 and TRBJ1-2): EPEVTQTPSHQVTQMGQEVILRCVPISNHLYFYWYRQILGQKVEFLVSFYNNEISEKSEIFDDQFSVERPDGSNFTLKIRSTKLEDSAMYFCASSGDRNGYTFGSGTRLTVV.

V gene TRBV4-3 combines with J gene TRBJ1-1, with D tentatively TRBD1 (5 bases). The CDR3 spans 14 residues. The V end lost 4 bases, the J end lost 5 bases, and 14 bases lay between the germline ends. Germline V gene lookup returns CDR1 LGHNA and CDR2 YSLEER. CDR3 sequence: CASSRGTFSTEAFF. As DNA, the CDR3 is TGCGCCAGCAGCCGAGGGACGTTTAGTACTGAAGCTTTCTTT.

CDR3 nucleotide sequence: TGTGCCAGCGTTGGTGAGGAATCCTCTGGAAACACCATATATTTT. Translated, it gives CASVGEESSGNTIYF. The J gene is TRBJ1-3, the V gene TRBV6-4; no clear D. Trimming pared 8 bases from V and 0 bases from J, leaving 14 bases between. The CDR3 totals 15 residues. CDR1 and CDR2 from the germline V gene are MRHNA and SNTAGT.

The chain combines TRBV6-5 with TRBJ2-7; TRBD1 aligns across 7 bases. J gave up 3 bases and V 4 bases, and 9 bases lay outside the gene matches. The length of the CDR3 is 15 residues. The germline V gene has CDR1 MNHEY and CDR2 SVGAGI. The CDR3 DNA reads as TGTGCCAGCAGTTTACAGGGGACCTCCTTCTACGAGCAGTACTTC. This sequence encodes CASSLQGTSFYEQYF.

The V gene is TRBV30, the J gene TRBJ1-2; 7 nucleotides line up with TRBD1. The CDR3 totals 14 residues. V gave up 1 base and J gave up 3 bases; unmatched junction bases: 5. The germline V gene encodes CDR1 GTSNPN and CDR2 SVGIG (reference sequence). The CDR3 DNA follows: TGTGCCTGGAGTGCAGGGGACAGCCACTATGGCTACACCTTC. This sequence encodes CAWSAGDSHYGYTF. Full variable domain (missing parts from reference TRBV30 and TRBJ1-2): SQTIHQWPATLVQPVGSPLSLECTVEGTSNPNLYWYRQAAGRGLQLLFYSVGIGQISSEVPQNLSASRPQDRQFILSSKKLLLSDSGFYLCAWSAGDSHYGYTFGSGTRLTVV.

The V gene is TRBV29-1, the J gene TRBJ1-1; 7 nucleotides align to TRBD1. The CDR3 runs to 13 residues. Germline loops: CDR1 SQVTM, CDR2 ANQGSEA. J was trimmed by 1 base and V by 6 bases; bases with no gene match: 5. The CDR3 protein is CSVRQGTNTEAFF. The CDR3 DNA sequence: TGCAGCGTACGACAGGGAACGAACACTGAAGCTTTCTTT.

A word on this clonotype: At one boundary the junction diverges from the germline segment, which might be a read error. The V call is TRBV29-1, the J call TRBJ1-2; tentative D call: TRBD1 (5 bases). Germline V gene data show CDR1 as SQVTM and CDR2 as ANQGSEA. This CDR3 region has 13 residues. DNA for the CDR3: TGCAGCGTCGAAGACAGTGGTTACTATGGCTACACCTTC. It specifies CSVEDSGYYGYTF.

The chain joins TRBV29-1 to TRBJ1-2, with a weak D call TRBD1 (5 bases). CDR3 length: 17 residues. Trimming cost V 0 bases and J 2 bases, with 19 bases left between them. Germline loops: CDR1 SQVTM, CDR2 ANQGSEA. DNA for the CDR3: TGCAGCGTTGAAGATTGGAAGACAGTTGAACTAAACTATGGCTACACCTTC. It encodes CSVEDWKTVELNYGYTF.

This chain links TRBV20-1 with TRBJ1-5; D might be TRBD1 (5 bases). Trimming stripped 6 bases from V and 3 bases from J, with 21 bases between. The V gene's germline CDR1 is DFQATT and CDR2 SNEGSKA (reference sequence). CDR3 length equals 16 residues. The CDR3 DNA follows: TGCAGTGCCTCTGTTCAGCGAGGGGACTTCAATCAGCCCCAGCATTTT. Translation gives CSASVQRGDFNQPQHF.

V is TRBV19 and J is TRBJ2-1; 9 bases map to TRBD2. V lost 6 bases, J lost 7 bases, and 7 bases stayed unmatched. CDR1 LNHDA and CDR2 SQIVND come from the germline V gene (reference sequence). This CDR3 region has 14 residues. In DNA, the CDR3 is TGTGCCAGTAGGCGGCTAGCGGGGTATAATGAGCAGTTCTTC. Protein product: CASRRLAGYNEQFF. The entire variable domain, with the rest obtained from reference TRBV19 and TRBJ2-1, is as follows: DGGITQSPKYLFRKEGQNVTLSCEQNLNHDAMYWYRQDPGQGLRLIYYSQIVNDFQKGDIAEGYSVSREKKESFPLTVTSAQKNPTAFYLCASRRLAGYNEQFFGPGTRLTVL.